Listed below are T cell receptor beta chains from one sample, sequenced in a study of cytomegalovirus exposure and HLA in healthy donors. The method was immunoSEQ multiplex PCR; TCRdb's version includes in-frame clones alone and lacks a portion of them. The sample shows around 76,000 clones, 78% of them seen only once. The sequencing sample was made of PBMCs. The receptors here all came from a woman in her thirties or forties in good health and CMV-seropositive. CDR3s include the opening cysteine and the closing phenylalanine or tryptophan. D genes are given only for firm matches. Clone size, where shown, is once, few, many, or a class for clones that have expanded.

d_call clone_size j_call v_call cdr3_aa cdr3_nt
- - TRBJ1-4 TRBV25-1 CASSESGGPYEKLFF TGTGCCAGCAGTGAATCGGGGGGACCGTATGAAAAACTGTTTTTT
- - TRBJ2-4 TRBV13 CASSFLVGGRGSKNIQYF TGTGCCAGCAGCTTTTTGGTCGGAGGTAGGGGGTCCAAAAACATTCAGTACTTC
- few TRBJ2-1 TRBV5-1 CASSFGTHNEQFF TGCGCCAGCAGCTTTGGGACTCACAATGAGCAGTTCTTC
TRBD1 once TRBJ2-1 TRBV11-2 CASSLAGTGFGYEQFF TGTGCCAGCAGCTTAGCTGGGACAGGGTTTGGCTATGAGCAGTTCTTC
- - TRBJ2-3 TRBV11-3 CASSPGVGPDTQYF TGTGCCAGCAGCCCTGGAGTGGGGCCAGATACGCAGTATTTT
TRBD1 - TRBJ1-4 TRBV2 CASSTGQTNEKLFF TGTGCCAGCAGCACGGGACAGACAAATGAAAAACTGTTTTTT
TRBD1 few TRBJ1-3 TRBV5-1 CASSPLDFQGGAGNTIYF TGCGCCAGCAGCCCTTTGGATTTTCAGGGGGGAGCTGGAAACACCATATATTTT
- once TRBJ1-4 TRBV7-9 CASSLVPGNNEKLFF TGTGCCAGCAGCTTAGTCCCGGGAAATAATGAAAAACTGTTTTTT
- few TRBJ2-5 TRBV2 CASSELGLREETQYF TGTGCCAGCAGTGAGTTGGGTTTACGGGAAGAGACCCAGTACTTC
- few TRBJ1-6 TRBV4-1 CASSSWEDNSPLHF TGCGCCAGCAGCTCCTGGGAGGATAATTCACCCCTCCACTTT
- - TRBJ1-4 TRBV21-1 CASALGQGYIFTNEKLFF TGTGCCAGCGCCCTGGGACAGGGGTATATCTTCACTAATGAAAAACTGTTTTTT
- - TRBJ2-7 TRBV5-6 CASSFLQDPYEQYF TGTGCCAGCAGCTTCTTACAGGACCCCTACGAGCAGTACTTC
TRBD2 - TRBJ2-6 TRBV7-2 CASSFLAGGGGANVLTF TGTGCCAGCAGCTTCCTAGCGGGGGGTGGTGGGGCCAACGTCCTGACTTTC
- - TRBJ2-5 TRBV7-7 CASSLQRQETQYF TGTGCCAGCAGCTTACAGCGCCAAGAGACCCAGTACTTC
TRBD1 - TRBJ1-3 TRBV5-1 CASSSGTAGNTIYF TGCGCCAGCAGCTCGGGGACAGCAGGAAACACCATATATTTT
TRBD1 - TRBJ1-2 TRBV28 CASKGQGAGDYGYTF TGTGCCAGCAAAGGACAGGGGGCAGGGGACTATGGCTACACCTTC
TRBD2 - TRBJ2-1 TRBV9 CASSVVGGGANEQFF TGTGCCAGCAGCGTAGTTGGCGGGGGGGCCAATGAGCAGTTCTTC